This passage covers 18 T cell receptor beta chains from one sample sequenced in a study of blood T cell repertoires in COVID-19. Sequenced by immunoSEQ multiplex PCR; TCRdb stores in-frame clones only, minus some. The sample consists of fewer than 350,000 clones, 86% of them appearing once. Input material: peripheral blood. The receptors here all came from a woman aged 30 to 39 with COVID-19, enrolled during active disease.

The chain is built from TRBV5-1 and TRBJ2-1; TRBD1 aligns across 9 bases. This CDR3 has 16 residues. Germline assignment: CDR1 SGHRS and CDR2 YFSETQ. The V segment lost 3 bases and the J segment 4 bases; nucleotides outside the gene matches: 8. The CDR3, as DNA: TGCGCCAGCAGCTCGGACAGGGGAAGGGTATACAATGAGCAGTTCTTC. This sequence encodes CASSSDRGRVYNEQFF.

This clone was counted a single time. CDR3 bases: TGTGCCAGCAGTGAAGCGGGGAGGTATACTGAAGCTTTCTTT. Encoded protein: CASSEAGRYTEAFF. This chain joins TRBV2 and TRBJ1-1; D gene unclear. The CDR3 extends over 14 amino acids. V lost 0 bases and J lost 5, with 10 bases in between. CDR1 and CDR2 from the germline V gene are SNHLY and FYNNEI.

The rearrangement joins TRBV7-9 to TRBJ1-1; TRBD1 aligns across 8 bases. Germline V gene data show CDR1 as SEHNR and CDR2 as FQNEAQ (reference sequence). This CDR3 contains 13 residues. J gave up 4 bases and V 5 bases, and 3 bases lay outside the gene matches. The CDR3 sequence: CASSATGGTEAFF. In DNA, the CDR3 is TGTGCCAGCAGCGCAACAGGGGGCACTGAAGCTTTCTTT.

This chain's CDR3 is CASSSSGTGFNEKLFF. In DNA, the CDR3 is TGTGCCAGCAGTTCGTCCGGGACAGGGTTTAATGAAAAACTGTTTTTT. The chain carries TRBV27 and TRBJ1-4; 9 nucleotides line up with TRBD1. J lost 4 bases, V lost 4 bases, and 7 bases had no gene match. This CDR3 has 16 residues. Germline V gene sequence: CDR1 MNHEY, CDR2 SMNVEV (reference sequence).

This clone has just a few counts. The chain couples TRBV11-2 to TRBJ2-2; perhaps TRBD1 as D (5 bases). Per the germline V gene, CDR1 is SGHAT and CDR2 is FQNNGV. The CDR3 totals 15 residues. Trimming removed 3 bases at V and 4 bases at J, with 12 bases between. The CDR3 DNA sequence: TGTGCCAGCAGCTTGTTCAGGGCTGGCACCGGGGAGCTGTTTTTT. Amino acids: CASSLFRAGTGELFF.

The V gene is TRBV24-1, the J gene TRBJ1-1; tentative D call: TRBD1 (6 bases). Trimming stripped 8 bases from V and 4 bases from J, with 19 bases between. The germline V gene has CDR1 KGHDR and CDR2 SFDVKD. The CDR3 is made up of 15 amino acids. CDR3 in amino acids: CATKATGPGGTEAFF. In nucleotides, the CDR3 is TGTGCCACCAAAGCCACAGGGCCGGGTGGCACTGAAGCTTTCTTT.

As concerns this clone: Other DNA sequences from this sample encode an identical CDR3 as well. This chain connects TRBV9 to TRBJ1-2; D not certain. Trimming removed 2 bases from V and 5 bases from J, with 4 bases in between. The CDR3 spans 11 residues. Germline lookup yields CDR1 SGDLS and CDR2 YYNGEE. The CDR3 sequence: CASSVQYGYTF. Here the CDR3 DNA reads TGTGCCAGCAGCGTCCAGTATGGCTACACCTTC.

The chain uses TRBV5-1 and TRBJ2-7, with 7 bases that match TRBD2. The CDR3 runs 15 residues. The germline V gene has CDR1 SGHRS and CDR2 YFSETQ. Trimming cost V 2 bases and J 3 bases; bases outside gene matches: 8. CDR3 sequence: CASSLIGAGVYEQYF. Written as DNA, the CDR3 is TGCGCCAGCAGCTTAATAGGCGCGGGGGTCTACGAGCAGTACTTC. Filled out from reference TRBV5-1 and TRBJ2-7, the complete variable domain reads KAGVTQTPRYLIKTRGQQVTLSCSPISGHRSVSWYQQTPGQGLQFLFEYFSETQRNKGNFPGRFSGRQFSNSRSEMNVSTLELGDSALYLCASSLIGAGVYEQYFGPGTRLTVT.

J is TRBJ1-6 and V is TRBV30; TRBD1 might be the D (6 bases). V gave up 6 bases and J gave up 2 bases, with 14 bases separating them. Germline CDR1 and CDR2: GTSNPN and SVGIG (reference sequence). The CDR3 is made up of 15 amino acids. CDR3 in amino acids: CACLPRGAYNSPLHF. In DNA form, the CDR3 reads TGTGCCTGCTTACCCAGGGGAGCCTATAATTCACCCCTCCACTTT.

The V call is TRBV4-2, the J call TRBJ1-2; tentatively, D is TRBD1 (6 bases). V lost 0 bases and J lost 3, with 26 bases in between. The CDR3 consists of 20 residues. Germline CDR1 reads LGHNA; CDR2 reads YNFKEQ. This CDR3 reads CASSQDIRIDRTAIHYGYTF. For the CDR3, the DNA is TGTGCCAGCAGCCAAGATATTCGCATCGACCGGACAGCGATTCACTATGGCTACACCTTC.

This clone showed up just once. The chain has TRBV5-4 and TRBJ1-2; D call uncertain. The germline V gene has CDR1 SGHNT and CDR2 YYREEE (reference sequence). V lost 0 bases, J lost 6 bases, and 18 bases lay in between. This CDR3 spans 16 amino acids. In DNA, the CDR3 is TGTGCCAGCAGCTTGGGGACGTCGGTGGGAGAAAATGGCTACACCTTC. Protein: CASSLGTSVGENGYTF.

V usage is TRBV7-2 and J usage is TRBJ1-2, with D perhaps TRBD1 (5 bases). CDR1 SGHTA and CDR2 FQGNSA come from the germline V gene. V was trimmed by 7 bases and J by 0 bases, leaving 12 bases between them. The CDR3 runs 14 residues. The CDR3 loop reads CASIGGGANYGYTF. CDR3 in DNA: TGTGCCAGCATCGGGGGGGGAGCTAACTATGGCTACACCTTC.

The chain employs TRBV7-2 and TRBJ1-5, with 8 bases aligning to TRBD1. With 4 bases clipped from V and 1 base from J, the junction kept 3 bases outside the gene matches. The CDR3 consists of 15 residues. Germline values: CDR1 SGHTA, CDR2 FQGNSA. CDR3 loop: CASSSHRGSNQPQHF. Here the CDR3 DNA reads TGTGCCAGCAGCTCACACAGGGGGAGCAATCAGCCCCAGCATTTT.

The chain joins TRBV19 to TRBJ2-4; TRBD2 might be the D (5 bases). There are 18 residues in the CDR3. Germline V lookup: CDR1 LNHDA, CDR2 SQIVND (reference sequence). V gave up 1 base and J gave up 0 bases, with 16 bases separating them. DNA of the CDR3: TGTGCCAGTAGTATAGGGTACAAGGAGGCACTAGCCAAAAACATTCAGTACTTC. This encodes CASSIGYKEALAKNIQYF.

The chain recombines TRBV14 with TRBJ2-2; D is undetermined. The CDR3 sequence is 13 residues long. V was trimmed by 5 bases and J by 1 base, leaving 5 bases between them. Germline CDR1 reads SGHDN; CDR2 reads FVKESK. CDR3: CASSSWNTGELFF. The CDR3 DNA sequence: TGTGCCAGCAGCTCATGGAACACCGGGGAGCTGTTTTTT.

The chain links TRBV4-1 to TRBJ1-4; 8 nucleotides agree with TRBD1. The CDR3 is made up of 15 amino acids. Germline CDR1 MGHRA, CDR2 YSYEKL. V lost 3 bases and J lost 8; bases outside the gene matches: 8. The CDR3 region is CASSQPDREYEKLFF. The CDR3 DNA is TGCGCCAGCAGCCAGCCGGACAGGGAATACGAAAAACTGTTTTTT.

The gene calls are TRBV4-2 and TRBJ2-5, with TRBD2 identical over 8 bases. Trimming removed 4 bases from V and 5 bases from J; junction bases left unmatched: 9. From germline, CDR1 is LGHNA and CDR2 YNFKEQ. There are 15 residues in the CDR3. The CDR3 loop is CASSRVLAVRETQYF. The CDR3 DNA follows: TGTGCCAGCAGCCGGGTACTAGCGGTTCGGGAGACCCAGTACTTC.

The V gene is TRBV27, the J gene TRBJ2-7; 8 nucleotides match TRBD2. V shed 6 bases and J 4 bases; nucleotides not matched to a gene: 14. The CDR3 is made up of 16 amino acids. Per the germline V gene, CDR1 is MNHEY and CDR2 is SMNVEV (reference sequence). The CDR3 region has the DNA TGTGCCAGCAGGTCAACCCGGGGGGGCGGGTGGTACGAGCAGTACTTC. This encodes CASRSTRGGGWYEQYF.